These T cell receptor beta chains were read from a single sample in a study of blood T cells in healthy people across ages. TCRdb reanalysed the 5' RACE reads using MiXCR and keeps one entry per CDR3 protein. Altogether around 1,000,000 distinct CDR3 sequences are present, 20% to 25% being singletons, with the ten largest covering approximately 0.7%. These records were also assigned to another study, of T cells of mothers and their children.

The sequenced material came from blood. All receptors come from a girl aged 2-10 years in good health. CDR3s include the opening cysteine and the closing phenylalanine or tryptophan. A D gene is named only where the DNA matches it firmly. Size values are once, few and many counts, or a class for expanded clones, and some rows have none.

D gene	V gene	clone size	J gene	CDR3 DNA	CDR3 protein
-	TRBV20-1	few	TRBJ2-1	TGCAGTGCTAGGGCCGCCGACCCTTTACACAATGAGCAGTTCTTC	CSARAADPLHNEQFF
-	TRBV5-1	-	TRBJ2-5	TGCGCCAGCAGCTTGGTTTCCGGGGCTACAAGGGAGACCCAGTACTTC	CASSLVSGATRETQYF
-	TRBV2	once	TRBJ2-7	TGTGCCAGCAGAAAGGTGCTAGCCTACGAGCAGTACTTC	CASRKVLAYEQYF
-	TRBV20-1	-	TRBJ2-7	TGCAGTGCTAGACTCCGACCCAGTGGGGCCTACGAGCAGTACTTC	CSARLRPSGAYEQYF
-	TRBV6-5	-	TRBJ1-6	TGTGCCAGCAGTCGGACGGTCAATTCACCCCTCCACTTT	CASSRTVNSPLHF
TRBD1	TRBV29-1	few	TRBJ1-2	TGCAGCGGTTGGACAGGGGGCGCCGGCGGCTACACCTTC	CSGWTGGAGGYTF
TRBD1	TRBV7-9	-	TRBJ1-2	TGTGCCAGCAGCTCCTGGGACAGTTCCAACTATGGCTACACCTTC	CASSSWDSSNYGYTF
-	TRBV12-3/TRBV12-4	-	TRBJ2-3	TGTGCCAGCAGTTTAGGTACAGGGAGCGGCACAGATACGCAGTATTTT	CASSLGTGSGTDTQYF
-	TRBV6-1	-	TRBJ1-2	TGTGCCAGCAGTGATTTCCCGGCGGCAGGAACCTTC	CASSDFPAAGTF
-	TRBV4-1	-	TRBJ2-1	TGCGCCAGCAGCCCAAGTAACGGACCGTCCCATGAGCAGTTCTTC	CASSPSNGPSHEQFF
TRBD2	TRBV20-1	-	TRBJ2-3	TGCAGTGCTAGAAGGCGGGGGTCGAGCACAGATACGCAGTATTTT	CSARRRGSSTDTQYF
-	TRBV15	few	TRBJ2-3	TGTGCCACCAGCAGAGAGACTAGCACAGATACGCAGTATTTT	CATSRETSTDTQYF
TRBD1	TRBV29-1	few	TRBJ2-7	TGCAGCGTTAAGGGACAGTTTGGGTACGAGCAGTACTTC	CSVKGQFGYEQYF
TRBD1	TRBV29-1	few	TRBJ1-1	TGCAGCGTTGGTTACAGGGGGGGGAACACTGAAGCTTTCTTT	CSVGYRGGNTEAFF
TRBD2	TRBV24-1	few	TRBJ2-7	TGTGCCGCCCGGGGAGGGAGAGGTGAGCAGTACTTC	CAARGGRGEQYF
-	TRBV7-9	-	TRBJ2-1	TGTGCCAGCAGCTCGCGGGGCTTTGAGCAGTTCTTC	CASSSRGFEQFF
-	TRBV29-1	-	TRBJ2-7	TGCAGCGGCTCAAGCGGATACTACGAGCAGTACTTC	CSGSSGYYEQYF
-	TRBV16	few	TRBJ2-1	TGTGCCAGCAGCCAAAGAGGGATCGGTAATGAGCAGTTCTTC	CASSQRGIGNEQFF
-	TRBV9	few	TRBJ1-2	TGTGCCAGCAGCGTATCAGGGAATTCATATGGCTACACCTTC	CASSVSGNSYGYTF
-	TRBV20-1	-	TRBJ2-1	TGCAGTGCTAGAGAGGCGGGGGCCACCCGGAGCTATGAGCAGTTCTTC	CSAREAGATRSYEQFF
TRBD2	TRBV11-3	-	TRBJ2-1	TGTGCCAGCAGCCCCTCGCCTAGCGGGAAGAATGAGCAGTTCTTC	CASSPSPSGKNEQFF
-	TRBV5-1	-	TRBJ2-3	TGCGCCAGCAGCCCAATCGCCAGCACAGATACGCAGTATTTT	CASSPIASTDTQYF
-	TRBV20-1	few	TRBJ1-1	TGCAGTGCTAGACGGGCCGGGTTGAACACTGAAGCTTTCTTT	CSARRAGLNTEAFF
-	TRBV7-9	-	TRBJ1-3	TGTGCCAGCAGCTATAGTCTCCTTGGAAACACCATATATTTT	CASSYSLLGNTIYF
-	TRBV7-3	-	TRBJ2-3	TGTGCCAGCAGCTTAACGTTTGGTGATACGCAGTATTTT	CASSLTFGDTQYF
-	TRBV6-5	-	TRBJ2-6	TGTGCCAGCAGTACATTTGCCGGAGCGGCTGGGGCCAACGTCCTGACTTTC	CASSTFAGAAGANVLTF
TRBD1	TRBV18	-	TRBJ2-1	TGTGCCAGCTCACCCGACCGGGACAGTCCTTACAATGAGCAGTTCTTC	CASSPDRDSPYNEQFF
-	TRBV14	-	TRBJ2-1	TGTGCCAGCAGCTTAAGTATAGTTCCCTACAATGAGCAGTTCTTC	CASSLSIVPYNEQFF
-	TRBV6-6	few	TRBJ1-4	TGTGCCAGCAGACCCTCGACACCCAATAATGAAAAACTGTTTTTT	CASRPSTPNNEKLFF
TRBD2	TRBV6-2/TRBV6-3	-	TRBJ2-5	TGTGCCAGCAGTTACCCCTTAAGCGGGAGATGGGTCTTC	CASSYPLSGRWVF
-	TRBV9	few	TRBJ2-5	TGTGCCAGCAGCGTAGGCAACAGCTTCCAAGAGACCCAGTACTTC	CASSVGNSFQETQYF
TRBD2	TRBV19	-	TRBJ2-1	TGTGCCAGTAGTATTATCGGCGGGAGGGTTACTGAGCAGTTCTTC	CASSIIGGRVTEQFF
-	TRBV20-1	-	TRBJ2-3	TGCACGTCGGCGCCCGGGAGAGCAGATACGCAGTATTTT	CTSAPGRADTQYF
-	TRBV29-1	-	TRBJ2-7	TGCAGCGTTTACTCAAAATACGAGCAGTACTTC	CSVYSKYEQYF
-	TRBV29-1	few	TRBJ1-1	TGCAGCGTTGAATCGGGGCCCTCTAACGAGGCTTTCTTT	CSVESGPSNEAFF
-	TRBV2	-	TRBJ2-7	TGTGCCAGCAGTTACGGGACCCGGGAAGTGTACGAGCAGTACTTC	CASSYGTREVYEQYF
-	TRBV3-1	-	TRBJ2-1	TGTGCCAGCAGCCAGGATCTGGAGAGTTGGCTTTTAGGGAATGAGCAGTTCTTC	CASSQDLESWLLGNEQFF
-	TRBV7-9	few	TRBJ2-5	TGTGCCAGCAGCCACCGTCAGGCCGAAGAGACCCAGTACTTC	CASSHRQAEETQYF
-	TRBV2	-	TRBJ2-2	TGTTCTTTAGATCCTCCGGGGACCGGGGAGCTGTTTTTT	CSLDPPGTGELFF
-	TRBV9	once	TRBJ1-1	TGTGCCAGCAGCGTAGTCCCAAGCGGCACTGAAGCTTTCTTT	CASSVVPSGTEAFF
TRBD2	TRBV7-9	-	TRBJ2-1	TGTGCCAGCAGCGGGGTTCTAGCGGGAGACAAAAGCACCTACAATGAGCAGTTCTTC	CASSGVLAGDKSTYNEQFF
-	TRBV7-9	-	TRBJ1-1	TGTGCCAGCAGCTCACGGACAGACTTGAACACTGAAGCTTTCTTT	CASSSRTDLNTEAFF
-	TRBV28	-	TRBJ2-7	TGTGCCAGCAGTTTATCAGGGCTCGAGCAGTACTTC	CASSLSGLEQYF
-	TRBV7-2	many	TRBJ2-7	TGTGCCAGCAGCTTAATCCCCTACGAGCAGTACTTC	CASSLIPYEQYF
TRBD1	TRBV6-1	few	TRBJ2-1	TGTGCCAGCAGAGACAGGGAAGTTAAGCTGGGGGAGCAGTTCTTC	CASRDREVKLGEQFF
TRBD1	TRBV7-9	-	TRBJ2-5	TGTGCCAGCAGCACGGGGACAGACCAGACCGAGACCCAGTACTTC	CASSTGTDQTETQYF